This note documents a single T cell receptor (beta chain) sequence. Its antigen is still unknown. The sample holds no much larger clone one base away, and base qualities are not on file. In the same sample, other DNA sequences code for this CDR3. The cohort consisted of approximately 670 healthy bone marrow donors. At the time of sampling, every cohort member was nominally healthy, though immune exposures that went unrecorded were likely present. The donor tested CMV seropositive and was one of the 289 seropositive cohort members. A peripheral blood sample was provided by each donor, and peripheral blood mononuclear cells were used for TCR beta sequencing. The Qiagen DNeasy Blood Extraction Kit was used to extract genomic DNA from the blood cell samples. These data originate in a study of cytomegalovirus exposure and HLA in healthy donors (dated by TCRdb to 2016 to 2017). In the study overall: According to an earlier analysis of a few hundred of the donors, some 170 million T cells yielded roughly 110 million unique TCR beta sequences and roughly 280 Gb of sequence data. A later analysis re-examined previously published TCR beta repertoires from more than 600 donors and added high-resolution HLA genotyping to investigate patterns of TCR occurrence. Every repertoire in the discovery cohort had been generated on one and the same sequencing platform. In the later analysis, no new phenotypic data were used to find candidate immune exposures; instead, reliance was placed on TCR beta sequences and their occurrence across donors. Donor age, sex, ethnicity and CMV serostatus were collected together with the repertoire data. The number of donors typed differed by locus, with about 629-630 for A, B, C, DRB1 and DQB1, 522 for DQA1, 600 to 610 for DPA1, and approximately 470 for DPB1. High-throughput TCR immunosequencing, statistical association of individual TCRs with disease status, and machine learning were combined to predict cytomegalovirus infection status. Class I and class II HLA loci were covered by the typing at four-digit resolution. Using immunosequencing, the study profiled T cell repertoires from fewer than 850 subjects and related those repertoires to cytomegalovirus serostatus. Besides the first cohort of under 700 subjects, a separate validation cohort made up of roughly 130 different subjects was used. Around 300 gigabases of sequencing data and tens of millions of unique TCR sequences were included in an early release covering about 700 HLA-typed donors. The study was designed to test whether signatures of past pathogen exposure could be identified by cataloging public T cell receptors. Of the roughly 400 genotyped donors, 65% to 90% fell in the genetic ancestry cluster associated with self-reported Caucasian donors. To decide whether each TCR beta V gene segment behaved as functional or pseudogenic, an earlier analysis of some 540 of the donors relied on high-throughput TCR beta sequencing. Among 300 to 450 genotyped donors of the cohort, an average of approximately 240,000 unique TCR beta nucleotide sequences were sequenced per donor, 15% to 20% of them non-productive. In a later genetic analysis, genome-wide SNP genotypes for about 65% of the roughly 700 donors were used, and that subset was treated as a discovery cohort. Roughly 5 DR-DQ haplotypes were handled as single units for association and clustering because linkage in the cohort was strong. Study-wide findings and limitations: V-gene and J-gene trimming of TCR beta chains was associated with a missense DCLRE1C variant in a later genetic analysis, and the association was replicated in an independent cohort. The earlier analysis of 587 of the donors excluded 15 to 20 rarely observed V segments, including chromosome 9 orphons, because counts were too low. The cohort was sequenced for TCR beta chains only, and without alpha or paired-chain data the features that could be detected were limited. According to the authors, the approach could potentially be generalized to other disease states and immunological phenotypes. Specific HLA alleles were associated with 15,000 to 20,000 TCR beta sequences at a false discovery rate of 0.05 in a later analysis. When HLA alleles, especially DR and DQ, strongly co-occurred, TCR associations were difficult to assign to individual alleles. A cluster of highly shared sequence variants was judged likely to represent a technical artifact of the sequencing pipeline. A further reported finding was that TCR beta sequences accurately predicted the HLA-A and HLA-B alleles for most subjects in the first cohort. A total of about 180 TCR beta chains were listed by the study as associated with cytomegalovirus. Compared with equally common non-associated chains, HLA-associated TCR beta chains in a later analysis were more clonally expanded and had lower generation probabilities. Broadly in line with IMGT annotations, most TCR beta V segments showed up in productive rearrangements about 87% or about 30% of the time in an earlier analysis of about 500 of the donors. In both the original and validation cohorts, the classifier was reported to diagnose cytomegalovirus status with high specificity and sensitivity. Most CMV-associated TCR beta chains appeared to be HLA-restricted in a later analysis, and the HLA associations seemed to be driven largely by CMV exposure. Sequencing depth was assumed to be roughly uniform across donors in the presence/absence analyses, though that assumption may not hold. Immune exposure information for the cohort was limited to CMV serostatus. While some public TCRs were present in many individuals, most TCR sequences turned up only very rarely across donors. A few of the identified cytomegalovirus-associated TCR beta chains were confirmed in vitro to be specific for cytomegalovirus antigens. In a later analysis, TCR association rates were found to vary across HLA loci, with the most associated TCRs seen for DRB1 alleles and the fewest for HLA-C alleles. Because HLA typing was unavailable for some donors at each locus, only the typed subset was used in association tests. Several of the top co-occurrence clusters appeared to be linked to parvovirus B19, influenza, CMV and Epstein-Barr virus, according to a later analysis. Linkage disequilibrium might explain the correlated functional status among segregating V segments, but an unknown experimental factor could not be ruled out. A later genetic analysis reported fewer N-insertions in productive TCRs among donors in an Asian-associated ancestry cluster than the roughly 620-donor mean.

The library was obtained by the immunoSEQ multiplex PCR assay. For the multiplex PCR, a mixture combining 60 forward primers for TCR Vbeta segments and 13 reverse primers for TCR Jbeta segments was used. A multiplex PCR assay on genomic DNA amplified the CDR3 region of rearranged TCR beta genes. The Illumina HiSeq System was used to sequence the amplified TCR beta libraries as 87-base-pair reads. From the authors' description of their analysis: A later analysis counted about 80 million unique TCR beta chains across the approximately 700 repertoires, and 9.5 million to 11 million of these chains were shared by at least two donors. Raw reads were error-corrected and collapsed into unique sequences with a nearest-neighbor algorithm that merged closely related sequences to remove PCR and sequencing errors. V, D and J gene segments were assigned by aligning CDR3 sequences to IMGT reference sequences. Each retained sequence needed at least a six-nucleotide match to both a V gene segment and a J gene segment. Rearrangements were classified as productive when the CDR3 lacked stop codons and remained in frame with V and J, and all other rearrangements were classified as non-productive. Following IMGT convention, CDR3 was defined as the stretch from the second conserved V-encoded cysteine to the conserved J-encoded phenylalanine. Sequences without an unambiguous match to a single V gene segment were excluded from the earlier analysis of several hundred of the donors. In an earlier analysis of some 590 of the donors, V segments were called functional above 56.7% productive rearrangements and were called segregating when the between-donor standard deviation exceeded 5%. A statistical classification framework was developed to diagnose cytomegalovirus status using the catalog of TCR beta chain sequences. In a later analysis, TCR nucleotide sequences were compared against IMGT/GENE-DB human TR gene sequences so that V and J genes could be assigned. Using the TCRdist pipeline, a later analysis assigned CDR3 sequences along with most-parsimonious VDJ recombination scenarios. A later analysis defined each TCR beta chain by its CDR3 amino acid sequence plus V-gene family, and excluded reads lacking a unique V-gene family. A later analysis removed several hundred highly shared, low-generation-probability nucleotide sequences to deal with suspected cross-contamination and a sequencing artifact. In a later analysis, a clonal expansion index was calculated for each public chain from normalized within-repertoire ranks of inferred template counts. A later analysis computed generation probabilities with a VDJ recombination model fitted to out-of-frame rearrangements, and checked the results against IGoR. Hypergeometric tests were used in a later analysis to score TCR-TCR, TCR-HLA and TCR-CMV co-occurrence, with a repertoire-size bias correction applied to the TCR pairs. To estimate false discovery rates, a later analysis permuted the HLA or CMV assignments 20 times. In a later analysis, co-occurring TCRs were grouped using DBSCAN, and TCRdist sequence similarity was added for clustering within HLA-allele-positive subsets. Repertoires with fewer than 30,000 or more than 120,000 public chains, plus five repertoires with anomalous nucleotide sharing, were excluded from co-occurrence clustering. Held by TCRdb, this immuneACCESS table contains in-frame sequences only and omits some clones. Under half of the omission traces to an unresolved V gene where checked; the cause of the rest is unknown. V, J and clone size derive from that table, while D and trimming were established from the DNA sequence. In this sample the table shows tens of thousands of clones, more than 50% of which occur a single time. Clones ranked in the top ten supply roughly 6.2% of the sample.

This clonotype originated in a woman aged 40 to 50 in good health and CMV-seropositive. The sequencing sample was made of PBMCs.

The CDR3 protein: CASSQGGYGYTF. The nucleotide sequence is given as TGTGCCAGCAGTCAGGGGGGCTATGGCTACACCTTC. The V gene is TRBV28 and the J gene is TRBJ1-2, with TRBD1 matching 7 junction bases. The germline V gene yields MDHEN for CDR1 and SYDVKM for CDR2. V has 5 bases trimmed and J has 4 bases trimmed; junction bases matching no gene number 1. The CDR3 runs 12 residues from the cysteine to the phenylalanine. The kept DNA is CDR3 alone, 36 bases in frame from the first base.